The 17 T cell receptor beta chains given below trace back to one sample, sequenced in a study of blood T cell repertoires in COVID-19. Profiling relied on immunoSEQ multiplex PCR, and the TCRdb table lists in-frame clones only, not all of them. The profile covers some 100,000 clones, with 91% appearing a single time and about 1% taken by the ten largest. The sample taken for sequencing was peripheral blood. The source of these receptors is a man aged 55 to 70 with acute or convalescent COVID-19.

This chain links TRBV5-1 with TRBJ2-3; D possibly corresponds to TRBD2 (6 bases). Germline V gives CDR1 SGHRS, CDR2 YFSETQ. V lost 0 bases, J lost 3 bases, and 11 bases lay in between. The CDR3 is made up of 15 amino acids. The CDR3 nucleotides are TGCGCCAGCAGCTTGGTCGGGAGAGGTACAGATACGCAGTATTTT. Residues: CASSLVGRGTDTQYF. Full variable domain (outside the CDR3, taken from reference TRBV5-1 and TRBJ2-3): KAGVTQTPRYLIKTRGQQVTLSCSPISGHRSVSWYQQTPGQGLQFLFEYFSETQRNKGNFPGRFSGRQFSNSRSEMNVSTLELGDSALYLCASSLVGRGTDTQYFGPGTRLTVL.

The chain couples TRBV27 to TRBJ2-7, with D possibly TRBD1 on 6 matching bases. Germline CDR1 reads MNHEY; CDR2 reads SMNVEV (reference sequence). This CDR3 contains 15 residues. V was cut by 2 bases and J by 3 bases, with 14 bases left in between. The CDR3 DNA sequence: TGTGCCAGCAGTTTAAAGGGGGATAGGAGCTACGAGCAGTACTTC. Translating gives CASSLKGDRSYEQYF.

Comments on this clone: Other DNA variants within this sample encode the same CDR3. In DNA form, the CDR3 reads TGTGCCAGCAGCTGGGGACTAGCCCCCTACAATGAGCAGTTCTTC. Amino acid sequence: CASSWGLAPYNEQFF. The V call is TRBV7-9, the J call TRBJ2-1, with 9 positions matching TRBD2. The CDR3 contains 15 residues. The germline V gene has CDR1 SEHNR and CDR2 FQNEAQ (reference sequence). The ends lost 4 bases at V and 2 bases at J; junction bases unmatched: 3.

This clone came up once. This chain uses TRBV18 with TRBJ2-7, with 8 bases fitting TRBD2. V lost 3 bases to trimming and J lost 2 bases; unmatched junction nucleotides: 6. From germline, CDR1 is KGHSH and CDR2 LQKENI. The CDR3 is 15 residues long. The CDR3 is CASSPRSGTPYEQYV. The DNA of the CDR3 is TGTGCCAGCTCACCGCGTAGCGGGACCCCCTACGAGCAGTACGTC.

This rearrangement joins TRBV9 to TRBJ1-3; the match to TRBD1 covers 7 bases. CDR1 and CDR2 from the germline V gene are SGDLS and YYNGEE. The CDR3 is 17 amino acids. Trimming cost V 4 bases and J 0 bases; bases outside gene matches: 10. CDR3 DNA sequence: TGTGCCAGCAGCACCTCGCCCCAGGGGGACTCTGGAAACACCATATATTTT. Translation gives CASSTSPQGDSGNTIYF.

CDR3 DNA sequence: TGTGCCAGCAGTGATACAGGGTCATCCCTCCATGGCTACACCTTC. It specifies CASSDTGSSLHGYTF. V usage is TRBV7-2 and J usage is TRBJ1-2, with TRBD1 as a possible D gene (6 bases). Germline CDR1 and CDR2: SGHTA and FQGNSA. V dropped 6 bases and J dropped 6 bases, with 20 bases sitting between them. CDR3 length: 15 amino acids.

V usage is TRBV5-1 and J usage is TRBJ2-1; D is ambiguous. Germline V gene sequence: CDR1 SGHRS, CDR2 YFSETQ. V shed 0 bases and J shed 6 bases, with 7 bases lying between them. There are 13 residues in the CDR3. CDR3 loop: CASSLGQVNEQFF. The CDR3 region has the DNA TGCGCCAGCAGCTTGGGGCAGGTCAATGAGCAGTTCTTC. Full variable domain (outside the CDR3, taken from reference TRBV5-1 and TRBJ2-1): KAGVTQTPRYLIKTRGQQVTLSCSPISGHRSVSWYQQTPGQGLQFLFEYFSETQRNKGNFPGRFSGRQFSNSRSEMNVSTLELGDSALYLCASSLGQVNEQFFGPGTRLTVL.

The chain combines TRBV2 with TRBJ1-1, with 8 positions matching TRBD1. The CDR3 totals 14 residues. Trimming cost V 5 bases and J 2 bases; bases outside gene matches: 4. CDR1 is SNHLY, CDR2 FYNNEI, per germline. CDR3 DNA: TGTGCCAGCAGTCCCGGACAGGGTAACACTGAAGCTTTCTTT. This sequence encodes CASSPGQGNTEAFF.

The V gene is TRBV6-5, the J gene TRBJ2-7; D might be TRBD2 (5 bases). V lost 2 bases, J lost 5 bases, and 16 bases lay in between. Looked up from germline, CDR1 is MNHEY and CDR2 is SVGAGI. The CDR3 is 15 residues long. CDR3 nucleotide sequence: TGTGCCAGCAGTTACATGAGAGGGAATGCGGACGAGCAGTACGTC. Translation gives CASSYMRGNADEQYV.

The chain is built from TRBV3-1 (or the pseudogene TRBV3-2) and TRBJ2-3; D remains ambiguous. The V and J ends lost 2 bases and 3 bases respectively, with 12 bases between them. The CDR3 is 15 amino acids. Germline CDR1 and CDR2: LGHDT and YNNKEL (reference sequence). The CDR3 spells CASSQQWAQTDTQYF. Here the CDR3 DNA reads TGTGCCAGCAGCCAACAGTGGGCTCAAACAGATACGCAGTATTTT.

This chain uses TRBV7-2 with TRBJ1-5; possibly TRBD1 for D (5 bases). Trimming stripped 5 bases from V and 4 bases from J, with 18 bases between. The CDR3 has 16 residues. Germline V lookup: CDR1 SGHTA, CDR2 FQGNSA. The CDR3 reads CASSPRITGSNQPQHF. Here the CDR3 DNA reads TGTGCCAGCAGCCCACGGATTACAGGTTCGAATCAGCCCCAGCATTTT.

The chain employs TRBV7-9 and TRBJ1-1; D gene unclear. Trimming pared 0 bases from V and 11 bases from J, leaving 10 bases between. CDR1 and CDR2 (germline): SEHNR, FQNEAQ (reference sequence). There are 12 residues in the CDR3. The CDR3 region has the DNA TGTGCCAGCAGCTTAGCCAGTCTGCCGGCTTTCTTT. Translating gives CASSLASLPAFF.

This chain uses TRBV5-4 with TRBJ1-2; D not certain. V was cut by 6 bases and J by 4 bases, with 13 bases left in between. The CDR3 is 13 amino acids. Looked up from germline, CDR1 is SGHNT and CDR2 is YYREEE (reference sequence). The CDR3 bases are TGTGCCAGCAACAGTTTGTCCGTCTATGGCTACACCTTC. It encodes CASNSLSVYGYTF.

This clone has a handful of counts. The CDR3 DNA follows: TGTGCCAGCAGCTTAGCGGGGGGTAACTATGGCTACACCTTC. Translation: CASSLAGGNYGYTF. The rearrangement uses TRBV7-9 and TRBJ1-2; D is perhaps TRBD1 (5 bases). CDR1 is SEHNR and CDR2 is FQNEAQ in the germline V gene (reference sequence). With 0 bases removed from V and 1 base from J, the gap between germline ends came to 6 bases. This CDR3 spans 14 amino acids. Based on the CDR3 plus reference TRBV7-9 and TRBJ1-2, the full variable domain is DTGVSQNPRHKITKRGQNVTFRCDPISEHNRLYWYRQTLGQGPEFLTYFQNEAQLEKSRLLSDRFSAERPKGSFSTLEIQRTEQGDSAMYLCASSLAGGNYGYTFGSGTRLTVV.

The rearrangement uses TRBV7-9 and TRBJ1-4; D gene ambiguous. Germline V gene lookup returns CDR1 SEHNR and CDR2 FQNEAQ (reference sequence). Deletions cut 6 bases from V and 5 bases from J, with 4 bases between. The length of the CDR3 is 11 residues. The CDR3 DNA follows: TGTGCCAGCAGACAGAATGAAAAACTGTTTTTT. The encoded protein is CASRQNEKLFF.

This clone was counted a single time. The chain has TRBV25-1 and TRBJ1-2, with unresolved D. The CDR3 covers 14 residues. The germline V and J ends were trimmed by 3 bases and 6 bases, with 14 bases remaining between them. Germline V gives CDR1 MGHDK, CDR2 SYGVNS. CDR3 sequence: CASSEVGRQNGYTF. DNA for the CDR3: TGTGCCAGCAGTGAGGTGGGCAGGCAAAATGGCTACACCTTC.

This clone was recorded once. The J gene is TRBJ2-7, the V gene TRBV10-2; possible D gene TRBD1, 5 bases. V dropped 2 bases and J dropped 7 bases, with 9 bases sitting between them. CDR1 WSHSY and CDR2 SAAADI come from the germline V gene. The CDR3 runs 12 residues. This chain's CDR3 is CASSERGWEQYV. DNA for the CDR3: TGCGCCAGCAGTGAGAGGGGCTGGGAGCAGTACGTC.